These T cell receptor beta chains were read from a single sample in a study of blood T cell repertoires in COVID-19. The repertoire was sequenced with immunoSEQ multiplex PCR; TCRdb's copy has only in-frame clones and lacks some. Here the sample spans about 190,000 clones, approximately 90% being singletons. Material for sequencing was peripheral blood. Receptors originate from a woman in her 70s with COVID-19, enrolled during active disease. Each CDR3 is given with its conserved first and last residue. A D gene is named only where the DNA matches it firmly. Clone size is stated in some rows and not others, as once, few, many or a class when expanded.

D,J,V,size,DNA,CDR3
TRBD1,TRBJ2-7,TRBV6-2/TRBV6-3,.,TGTGCCAGCAGTGAGCCGGGACAGGGTGGCGGCTACGAGCAGTACTTC,CASSEPGQGGGYEQYF
TRBD2,TRBJ2-7,TRBV6-6,.,TGTGCCAGCAGCCGCGAGCGGGGACTAGCTTACGAGCAGTACTTC,CASSRERGLAYEQYF
.,TRBJ2-7,TRBV7-9,.,TGTGCCAGCAGCTTAGAAGAGTACGAGCAGTACTTC,CASSLEEYEQYF
TRBD2,TRBJ2-1,TRBV7-7,.,TGTGCTAGCAGCTTAAACGCCTTAGCGGGAGCCTACAATGAGCAGTTCTTC,CASSLNALAGAYNEQFF
.,TRBJ2-7,TRBV19,.,TGTGCCAGTAGTATACGGGACATCAGCTACGAGCAGTACTTC,CASSIRDISYEQYF
.,TRBJ2-7,TRBV5-1,few,TGCGCCAGCAGCGTATATACCGGGACCTACGAGCAGTACTTC,CASSVYTGTYEQYF
.,TRBJ2-1,TRBV5-1,.,TGCGCCAGCAGCTTGAGCAGGGTCTATGAGCAGTTCTTC,CASSLSRVYEQFF
TRBD1,TRBJ1-1,TRBV5-8,once,TGTGCCAGCAGCTTGGGGACAGGGAGAGGCTCTGAAGCTTTCTTT,CASSLGTGRGSEAFF
.,TRBJ2-7,TRBV5-3,few,TGTGCCAGAAGCTTATATGTCTACCGCTACGAGCAGTACTTC,CARSLYVYRYEQYF
TRBD1,TRBJ2-7,TRBV6-2/TRBV6-3,.,TGTGCCAGCAGTTACTCGGACAGGGGGCCCTACGAGCAGTACTTC,CASSYSDRGPYEQYF
TRBD2,TRBJ2-1,TRBV19,.,TGTGCCAGTAGCTCGGGGGGGGCCGGATTTTACAATGAGCAGTTCTTC,CASSSGGAGFYNEQFF
TRBD2,TRBJ2-2,TRBV11-2,few,TGTGCCAGCGATCTTGGGCCAGCGGGAGGGGAGGGGACCGGGGAGCTGTTTTTT,CASDLGPAGGEGTGELFF
.,TRBJ2-7,TRBV27,.,TGTGCCAGCAGTTTATCGTTAGTAGGGGCTTACGAGCAGTACTTC,CASSLSLVGAYEQYF
.,TRBJ1-5,TRBV6-6,.,TGTGCCAGCTCCTCCCAGATCAGGGGCAATCAGCCCCAGCATTTT,CASSSQIRGNQPQHF
TRBD1,TRBJ1-2,TRBV19,.,TGTGCCAGTAGTCCCTCCGAGACAGGGCTCGGCTACACCTTC,CASSPSETGLGYTF
TRBD2,TRBJ2-1,TRBV18,.,TGTGCCAGCTCAACCGGGACTAGCGGGGGAAGTAATGAGCAGTTCTTC,CASSTGTSGGSNEQFF
TRBD2,TRBJ2-2,TRBV6-5,few,TGTGCCAGCACCGGACTAGCGGGAGCCGGGGAGCTGTTTTTT,CASTGLAGAGELFF
.,TRBJ2-2,TRBV28,.,TGTGCCAGCAGTCCCCCGGGTGCCACCGGGGAGCTGTTTTTT,CASSPPGATGELFF
TRBD2,TRBJ2-7,TRBV13,few,TGTGCCAGCAGCTTAGGACTAGCGGGAGAAGAGCAGTACTTC,CASSLGLAGEEQYF
TRBD1,TRBJ2-3,TRBV27,.,TGTGCCAGCAGTCCCGGACAGGAGTTTATCACAGATACGCAGTATTTT,CASSPGQEFITDTQYF